This T cell receptor beta chain was retrieved from a study of CD8 T cells in ankylosing spondylitis. Overall study findings and caveats: Among TCR beta sequences, a motif of eight highly homologous variants appeared characteristic of ankylosing spondylitis blood.

A few counts support this clonotype. Its target is not known. TCRdb ran MiXCR on the 5' RACE reads and lists one entry per CDR3 protein. Of over 200,000 distinct CDR3 sequences in the sample, more than 9% are singletons; the top ten hold 20% to 25%. The CDR3 sequence is 15 residues long. Trimming left V 2 bases short and J 2 bases short, with 8 bases between. Germline CDR1 is SGHRS and CDR2 is YFSETQ. The source of this sequence is a male donor with ankylosing spondylitis or in good health (not recorded which). This chain connects TRBV5-1 to TRBJ2-6, with no clear D. Sequencing was performed on blood, either unsorted or a sorted T cell fraction (not recorded which). The CDR3 nucleotides are TGCGCCAGCAGCTTCGTCCTTGCTGGGGCCAACGTCCTGACTTTC. Its translation is CASSFVLAGANVLTF. Variable domain in full (rest from reference TRBV5-1 and TRBJ2-6): KAGVTQTPRYLIKTRGQQVTLSCSPISGHRSVSWYQQTPGQGLQFLFEYFSETQRNKGNFPGRFSGRQFSNSRSEMNVSTLELGDSALYLCASSFVLAGANVLTFGAGSRLTVL.